The rows below give T cell receptor beta chains drawn from one sample of a study of OX40 agonist ivuxolimab in advanced cancers. The protocol was immunoSEQ multiplex PCR, while the TCRdb copy is restricted to in-frame clones and leaves out a portion. This table has approximately 62,000 clones, 88% appearing once. Here the sequenced sample was CD4+ or CD8+ T cells sorted from blood, taken in a trial of the OX40 agonist ivuxolimab. The source of these receptors is an adult with an advanced solid tumor such as melanoma, head and neck, liver or kidney cancer. The CDR3 runs from the conserved cysteine through the conserved F or W. The order of the fields is V gene, J gene, CDR3 protein.

v_call: TRBV2
j_call: TRBJ1-3
cdr3_aa: CASRGQANSGNTIYF

v_call: TRBV29-1
j_call: TRBJ2-7
cdr3_aa: CSVEQSSYEQYF

v_call: TRBV2
j_call: TRBJ1-5
cdr3_aa: CASRGQELTGGYQPQHF

v_call: TRBV7-9
j_call: TRBJ2-1
cdr3_aa: CASIPGPLINEQFF

v_call: TRBV6-6
j_call: TRBJ1-1
cdr3_aa: CASRQTATNEAFF

v_call: TRBV10-3
j_call: TRBJ2-1
cdr3_aa: CAISGATGTGYNEQFF

v_call: TRBV7-2
j_call: TRBJ2-3
cdr3_aa: CASSLGGGGTDTQYF

v_call: TRBV6-1
j_call: TRBJ2-2
cdr3_aa: CASSLMGAGELFF

v_call: TRBV14
j_call: TRBJ1-1
cdr3_aa: CASSRTGQSAEAFF

v_call: TRBV25-1
j_call: TRBJ1-5
cdr3_aa: CASSESWTGNNQPQHF

v_call: TRBV19
j_call: TRBJ2-4
cdr3_aa: CASSADRGRIIQYF

v_call: TRBV28
j_call: TRBJ1-1
cdr3_aa: CASRSKGASAFF

v_call: TRBV28
j_call: TRBJ1-2
cdr3_aa: CASSSHRVGYTF

v_call: TRBV10-3
j_call: TRBJ2-3
cdr3_aa: CAISESQSTDTQYF

v_call: TRBV18
j_call: TRBJ2-1
cdr3_aa: CASSPQTPTYNEQFF

v_call: TRBV5-4
j_call: TRBJ1-5
cdr3_aa: CAGSFMADNQPQHF

v_call: TRBV7-9
j_call: TRBJ2-5
cdr3_aa: CASSDTDRGETQYF

v_call: TRBV10-2
j_call: TRBJ2-2
cdr3_aa: CASSSPGKGTGELFF

v_call: TRBV4-1
j_call: TRBJ2-4
cdr3_aa: CASSQESQGTGNIQYF

v_call: TRBV18
j_call: TRBJ1-1
cdr3_aa: CASSPPNRVNTEAFF

v_call: TRBV11-2
j_call: TRBJ1-1
cdr3_aa: CASSSRGDGTEAFF

v_call: TRBV18
j_call: TRBJ2-3
cdr3_aa: CASSPPAGDTQYF

v_call: TRBV30
j_call: TRBJ1-4
cdr3_aa: CAWSADRGGKLFF

v_call: TRBV6-6
j_call: TRBJ2-7
cdr3_aa: CASSLGPLGEQYF

v_call: TRBV6-1
j_call: TRBJ1-2
cdr3_aa: CASSEAGGTGYTF

v_call: TRBV27
j_call: TRBJ2-3
cdr3_aa: CASSLWGFVASTDTQYF

v_call: TRBV14
j_call: TRBJ1-5
cdr3_aa: CASSRGGSGSNQPQHF

v_call: TRBV7-9
j_call: TRBJ2-4
cdr3_aa: CASSSIQGVTIDF

v_call: TRBV5-4
j_call: TRBJ1-1
cdr3_aa: CASSLDRAGGAEAFF